The sequence of this T cell receptor beta chain was determined in a study of tumor-infiltrating lymphocytes in primary liver carcinoma (dated by TCRdb to about 2017). Notes on the research overall: Between late 2015 and March 2016, a few patients in China with histopathologically diagnosed primary liver carcinoma had their tumors surgically resected. The five patients had tumors of stage T1-T3 N0M0, with maximum diameters ranging from 4.2 to 10 cm. Each sample produced about 3.5 to 7.13 million productive TCRbeta reads, and read depth showed no significant difference between tissue types. High reproducibility was observed for the technical replicate repertoires, with mean shared-clone rates roughly 0.92 and correlation coefficients above 0.95. The five patients, three men and two women aged 30 to 69 years, had hepatocellular carcinoma (four) or combined HCC and intrahepatic cholangiocarcinoma (one). The study combined TCRbeta repertoire sequencing, expression microarrays and whole-exome sequencing across five regions of each liver tumor, with adjacent normal tissue and blood. A total of approximately 35 specimens from 5 patients, comprising 25 or so tumor regions, 5 adjacent noncancerous liver tissues and 5 peripheral blood samples, were covered by TCRbeta repertoire sequencing.

Blood RNA was extracted from unsorted whole blood with TRIzol reagent; germline DNA came from the DNeasy Blood & Tissue kit. At the time of sampling, the patients had chronic HBV infection and had not received any treatment. Before surgery, 3.5 to 4 milliliters of peripheral blood were drawn into K2EDTA tubes. About this clonotype itself: What antigen it recognizes has not been identified. It may be a read error: a sequence one base away is much more abundant.

Using a constant-region primer and ProtoScript II reverse transcriptase, TCRbeta-specific cDNA was reverse-transcribed from approximately 500 ng total RNA. Construction of the TCRbeta libraries relied on three nested rounds of multiplex PCR, following a slightly modified ARM-PCR procedure. The first two PCR rounds used multiplex TRBV1-TRBV30 forward primers with a Cbeta reverse primer, each for approximately 9 cycles. Sample barcodes and Illumina adapters were attached in a final 25-cycle PCR using Deep VentR polymerase. Before sequencing, amplicons of 200-500 bp were purified from gel using a QIAquick gel extraction kit. The TCRbeta amplicons were sequenced with 250-bp paired-end reads on an Illumina HiSeq 2500. Per the authors' processing: To recover full CDR3 sequences, reads were quality-trimmed using Trimmomatic v0.33 and paired reads were then merged using FLASH v1.2.11. MiGEC v1.2.1b assigned V, D and J germline segments to the rearranged TCRbeta sequences. Clonotype statistics, along with Shannon-Wiener diversity indices, were calculated using VDJtools v1.0.0. To cut down on sampling bias, every analysis after diversity analysis relied on just the 250 most abundant clonotypes from each sample. TCRdb reanalyzed the raw reads on its own, using fastp at Q25 for trimming and MiXCR for clone calling, and kept in-frame beta chains. Records with the same CDR3 protein are collapsed into one entry carrying the most frequent genes and DNA. TCRdb's processing, not the authors' own work, is the source of the V and J calls. The sample records approximately 210,000 distinct CDR3 sequences, roughly two thirds of which are singletons. The ten top clones hold approximately 7% of the sample.

Counted from cysteine to phenylalanine, this CDR3 has 15 amino acids. Only the CDR3 part of the read is kept: 45 bases, read in frame from the first base. Results the study describes overall, beyond this receptor: Since the samples were bulk and unsorted, there was no way to compare CD4+ and CD8+ T cell repertoires. Pairs of tumor regions showed greater repertoire overlap (mean around 36%) than tumor-adjacent pairs (around 17%) or tumor-blood pairs (approximately 14%), which is consistent with antigen-driven expansion. The top 250 clones accounted for a significantly greater share of the repertoire in tumors than in blood (p = 0.039). Only the TCR beta chain was sequenced, which likely underestimates true repertoire diversity because unpaired alpha chains were not captured. With just a handful of patients in the study, the authors point out that the findings should be validated in a larger study.

The chain links TRBV12-3 or TRBV12-4 with TRBJ2-1, with no confidently assigned D gene. This receptor was identified in a woman aged 55-69 years with primary liver carcinoma and hepatitis B virus infection. Sequencing was performed on peripheral blood. The DNA sequence is as follows: TGTGCCAGCAGTGGCCGGGTTATCTCCTACAATGAGCGGTTCTTC. It translates as CASSGRVISYNERFF.